The clone carrying this T cell receptor beta chain was seen a handful of times. This sample stems from a study of T cell changes during pregnancy in multiple sclerosis. Assay: immunoSEQ multiplex PCR; the TCRdb copy retains only in-frame clones and omits some. The sample shows around 40,000 clones, roughly 89% of them seen only once. Germline V gene data show CDR1 as SGHTA and CDR2 as FQGTGA. Losses at the gene ends were 5 bases for V and 5 bases for J; bases not matched to a gene: 7. This CDR3 comprises 14 residues. The input for sequencing was CD4+ T cells from peripheral blood mononuclear cells, taken after pregnancy. This sequence joins TRBV7-3 and TRBJ1-1; the match to TRBD1 covers 8 bases. This receptor was taken from a female donor in good health, enrolled as a control in a pregnancy study. The CDR3 nucleotides read TGTGCCAGCAGCCGGACAGGGTTTGTAACTGAAGCTTTCTTT. Translated, it gives CASSRTGFVTEAFF.